This T cell receptor beta chain was obtained from a study of blood T cell repertoires in COVID-19. Study summary: The samples span acute and convalescent COVID-19 from the United States, Italy and Spain. T cells, B-cell-depleted T cells, or PBMCs provided the cDNA or gDNA that served as material.

The protocol was immunoSEQ multiplex PCR, while the TCRdb copy is restricted to in-frame clones and leaves out a portion. The table lists approximately 130,000 clones, approximately 87% of them singletons. Specimen: peripheral blood. The TCR sequence derives from a woman aged 45-59 years with acute or convalescent COVID-19.

The CDR3 spells CSVAGHKNTEAFF. The DNA of the CDR3 is TGCAGCGTTGCGGGACACAAGAACACTGAAGCTTTCTTT. V is TRBV29-1 and J is TRBJ1-1; weak D call: TRBD1 (6 bases). The V gene lost 4 bases and the J gene lost 1 base, with 10 bases spanning the gap. The CDR3 sequence is 13 residues long. The V gene's germline CDR1 is SQVTM and CDR2 ANQGSEA.